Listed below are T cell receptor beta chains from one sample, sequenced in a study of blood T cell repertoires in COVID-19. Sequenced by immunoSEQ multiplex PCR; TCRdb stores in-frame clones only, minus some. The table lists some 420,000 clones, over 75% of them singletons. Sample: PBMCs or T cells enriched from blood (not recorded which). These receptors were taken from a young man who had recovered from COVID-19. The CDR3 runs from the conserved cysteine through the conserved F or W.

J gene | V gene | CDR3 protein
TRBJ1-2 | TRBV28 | CASSYLYGYTF
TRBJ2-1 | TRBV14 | CATTERESAYNEQFF
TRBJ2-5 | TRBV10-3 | CAISESLWTEETQYF
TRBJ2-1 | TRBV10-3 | CAINSSPGVGWQFF
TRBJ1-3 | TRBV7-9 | CASSRVAVGNTIYF
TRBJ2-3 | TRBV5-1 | CASSSEYTQYF
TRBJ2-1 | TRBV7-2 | CASTSSGGNEQFF
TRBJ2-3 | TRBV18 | CASSPTDGGADTQYF
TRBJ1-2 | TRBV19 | CASSIRGQRHGYTF
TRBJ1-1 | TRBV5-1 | CASSEVPRMNTEAFF
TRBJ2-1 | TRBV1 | CTSSPHETSGSYNEQFF
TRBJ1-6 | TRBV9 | CASSVGTGGGGSPLHF
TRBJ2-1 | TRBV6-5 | CASTEEVAGYNEQFF
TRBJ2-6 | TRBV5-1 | CASSLWGSQGSGANVLTF
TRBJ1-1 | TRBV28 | CASSAGGQGAVEAFF
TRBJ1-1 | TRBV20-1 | CSARDGRAAFF
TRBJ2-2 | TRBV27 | CASSLSYYRTGELFF
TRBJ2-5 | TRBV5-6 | CASSLAISSGSQETQYF
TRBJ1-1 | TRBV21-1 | CASSTGGGGSMNTEAFF
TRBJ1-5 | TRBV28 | CASGGAFSNQPQHF
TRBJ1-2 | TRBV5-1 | CASSPPGQGMRGYTF
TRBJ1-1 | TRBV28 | CAGSTGGAMNTEAFF
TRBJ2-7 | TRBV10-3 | CAISVQGSHEQYF
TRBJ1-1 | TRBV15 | CATSRGVEVNTEAFF
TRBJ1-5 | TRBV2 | CASRPGQNNQPQHF
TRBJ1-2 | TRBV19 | CASSKGQNYGYTF
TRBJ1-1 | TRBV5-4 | CASTTQGIPEAFF
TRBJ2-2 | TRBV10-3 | CAISETGGFSGELFF
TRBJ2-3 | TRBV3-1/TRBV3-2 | CASSQIADTQYF
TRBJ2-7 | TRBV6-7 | CASSSHNFDRGNEQYF
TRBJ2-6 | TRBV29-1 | CSVDTLPGANVLTF
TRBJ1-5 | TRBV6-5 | CASSLGRSNQPQHF
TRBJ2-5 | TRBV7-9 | CASSWGQDGTQYF
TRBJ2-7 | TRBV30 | CAWKWFQGANYEQYF
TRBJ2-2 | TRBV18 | CASSPLSVTGELFF
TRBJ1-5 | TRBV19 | CASSPPGNQPQHF
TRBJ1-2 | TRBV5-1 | CASSITGTGADGYTF
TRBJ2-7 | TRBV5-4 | CASSPVHTPYEQYF
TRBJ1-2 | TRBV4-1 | CASSQERGGGYGYTF
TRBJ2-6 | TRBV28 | CASKDRPSSGANVLTF